A selection of T cell receptor beta chains follows, all from one sample in a study of cytomegalovirus exposure and HLA in healthy donors. Clones were sequenced by immunoSEQ multiplex PCR, and TCRdb holds only the in-frame ones, with some missing. The sample lists approximately 77,000 clones; about 75% were seen once. What was sequenced was PBMCs. The receptors shown here come from a man aged 55 to 70 in good health and CMV-seropositive. Each CDR3 is given with its conserved first and last residue. A D gene is named only where the DNA matches it firmly. Rows give clone size only sometimes, using once, few, many, or a class for an expanded clone.

TRBJ2-3 | TRBD1 | . | TRBV29-1 | CSVQGQVGTDTQYF | TGCAGCGTCCAGGGACAGGTTGGCACAGATACGCAGTATTTT
TRBJ1-1 | TRBD1 | few | TRBV7-2 | CASTSGGYGRENEAFF | TGTGCCAGCACCTCAGGGGGCTACGGTCGGGAGAATGAAGCTTTCTTT
TRBJ1-1 | . | . | TRBV6-1 | CASRRRADTEAFF | TGTGCCAGCAGACGCAGGGCCGACACTGAAGCTTTCTTT
TRBJ2-1 | . | . | TRBV5-6 | CASSFYRGARLDEQFF | TGTGCCAGCAGCTTCTACCGGGGGGCACGCCTCGACGAGCAGTTCTTC
TRBJ2-7 | TRBD2 | once | TRBV7-2 | CASSPVAGGTYEQYF | TGTGCCAGCAGCCCTGTAGCGGGGGGCACCTACGAGCAGTACTTC
TRBJ1-2 | TRBD1 | . | TRBV5-6 | CASSLEIGQGSDYGYTF | TGTGCCAGCAGCTTAGAGATCGGACAGGGATCCGACTATGGCTACACCTTC
TRBJ1-1 | . | few | TRBV18 | CASSPQGVNTEAFF | TGTGCCAGCTCACCACAGGGGGTGAACACTGAAGCTTTCTTT
TRBJ2-5 | TRBD1 | few | TRBV7-2 | CASSSGTGGQETQYF | TGTGCCAGCAGCTCCGGGACAGGGGGTCAAGAGACCCAGTACTTC
TRBJ1-1 | TRBD1 | . | TRBV25-1 | CASRETGGAGFNTEAFF | TGTGCCAGCAGGGAGACAGGGGGCGCGGGGTTTAACACTGAAGCTTTCTTT
TRBJ1-5 | TRBD1 | once | TRBV5-1 | CASSLGGTGANQPQHF | TGCGCCAGCAGCTTGGGAGGGACAGGGGCCAATCAGCCCCAGCATTTT
TRBJ1-2 | . | . | TRBV27 | CASRVLSSYGYTF | TGTGCCAGCAGGGTACTTAGTTCGTATGGCTACACCTTC
TRBJ2-1 | . | few | TRBV27 | CASSFDWGRINEQFF | TGTGCCAGCAGTTTCGATTGGGGGAGGATCAATGAGCAGTTCTTC
TRBJ2-1 | TRBD2 | . | TRBV28 | CASGGLAGFTEQFF | TGTGCCAGCGGGGGACTAGCGGGGTTTACTGAGCAGTTCTTC
TRBJ2-2 | TRBD2 | . | TRBV28 | CASSLWASGSITGELFF | TGTGCCAGCAGTTTATGGGCTAGCGGGAGTATCACCGGGGAGCTGTTTTTT
TRBJ2-7 | TRBD2 | . | TRBV2 | CASSEARGGLAGSSYEQYF | TGTGCCAGCAGTGAAGCGCGAGGGGGACTAGCGGGTTCCTCCTACGAGCAGTACTTC
TRBJ2-3 | TRBD2 | . | TRBV5-4 | CASRSGSGGVTDTQYF | TGTGCCAGCAGGTCCGGTAGCGGGGGGGTCACAGATACGCAGTATTTT
TRBJ1-2 | . | . | TRBV6-5 | CASTDRREETF | TGTGCCAGCACAGACCGGCGTGAGGAGACCTTC
TRBJ1-5 | TRBD1 | . | TRBV9 | CASSVGQGGSNQPQHF | TGTGCCAGCAGCGTGGGACAGGGAGGGAGCAATCAGCCCCAGCATTTT
TRBJ2-7 | TRBD2 | . | TRBV9 | CASTPGTSGSDEQYF | TGTGCCAGCACCCCGGGGACTAGCGGGAGCGACGAGCAGTACTTC
TRBJ1-1 | . | . | TRBV11-2 | CASSPPGSTEAFF | TGTGCCAGCAGCCCTCCGGGGAGCACTGAAGCTTTCTTT
TRBJ2-1 | TRBD2 | . | TRBV10-3 | CAISETDLRLAATYNEQFF | TGTGCCATCAGTGAGACTGATTTAAGACTAGCGGCAACCTACAATGAGCAGTTCTTC
TRBJ2-3 | . | . | TRBV2 | CASKGGLSTDTQYF | TGTGCCAGCAAAGGTGGGCTTAGCACAGATACGCAGTATTTT
TRBJ2-1 | TRBD1 | . | TRBV5-1 | CASSLIGQGPDEQFF | TGCGCCAGCAGCTTGATCGGACAGGGGCCGGATGAGCAGTTCTTC
TRBJ2-3 | TRBD2 | . | TRBV19 | CASRSGSGLGTQYF | TGTGCCAGTAGGAGCGGGAGTGGTTTGGGTACGCAGTATTTT
TRBJ2-3 | . | . | TRBV5-1 | CASSLIGGSFPDTQYF | TGCGCCAGCAGCTTAATTGGAGGGAGTTTCCCAGATACGCAGTATTTT
TRBJ2-7 | . | few | TRBV5-1 | CASTQGDGYEQYF | TGCGCCAGCACCCAGGGTGATGGGTACGAGCAGTACTTC
TRBJ2-5 | TRBD2 | . | TRBV10-3 | CAISRSGRGQETQYF | TGTGCCATCAGCCGTAGCGGGAGAGGACAAGAGACCCAGTACTTC
TRBJ2-1 | TRBD2 | . | TRBV7-2 | CASRLQAGGLGNEQFF | TGTGCCAGCAGGTTACAAGCGGGAGGGCTAGGAAATGAGCAGTTCTTC
TRBJ1-5 | TRBD1 | . | TRBV10-3 | CAISATGDSNQPQHF | TGTGCCATCTCGGCCACAGGGGATTCCAATCAGCCCCAGCATTTT
TRBJ1-3 | TRBD1 | once | TRBV19 | CASSIPGTGDTIYF | TGTGCCAGTAGTATCCCCGGGACAGGGGACACCATATATTTT
TRBJ2-3 | TRBD2 | . | TRBV5-1 | CASSKGLAGPTDTQYF | TGCGCCAGCAGCAAGGGACTAGCGGGACCCACAGATACGCAGTATTTT
TRBJ2-3 | TRBD2 | . | TRBV5-4 | CASSPLAGGATDTQYF | TGTGCCAGCAGCCCGTTAGCGGGGGGCGCCACAGATACGCAGTATTTT
TRBJ2-2 | TRBD1 | once | TRBV5-1 | CASRVPGQANTGELFF | TGCGCCAGCAGAGTGCCCGGACAGGCCAACACCGGGGAGCTGTTTTTT
TRBJ1-3 | TRBD1 | few | TRBV29-1 | CSVADRGGGNTIYF | TGCAGCGTTGCTGACAGGGGAGGTGGAAACACCATATATTTT
TRBJ1-1 | . | . | TRBV4-1 | CASSQALERIGGEAFF | TGCGCCAGCAGCCAAGCCCTCGAGCGAATCGGGGGTGAAGCTTTCTTT
TRBJ2-1 | . | . | TRBV11-2 | CASSMRASYNEQFF | TGTGCCAGCAGCATGCGGGCCAGCTACAATGAGCAGTTCTTC
TRBJ1-2 | . | . | TRBV6-1 | CASSGTHGVAYGYTF | TGTGCCAGCAGCGGGACACACGGTGTGGCCTATGGCTACACCTTC
TRBJ1-5 | . | few | TRBV10-3 | CAIKDTSNQPQHF | TGTGCCATAAAGGACACTAGCAATCAGCCCCAGCATTTT
TRBJ2-7 | . | . | TRBV27 | CASSLLGGPPLLHF | TGTGCCAGCAGTTTATTGGGGGGGCCTCCCCTACTTCACTTC
TRBJ2-5 | . | . | TRBV19 | CASSIDREWQTQYF | TGTGCCAGTAGTATCGACCGGGAATGGCAGACCCAGTACTTC
TRBJ2-3 | . | . | TRBV7-9 | CASSSGGRGLSADTQYF | TGTGCCAGCAGCTCGGGGGGCCGGGGCTTAAGCGCAGATACGCAGTATTTT
TRBJ2-7 | . | . | TRBV7-6 | CASSLEQGSHEQYF | TGTGCCAGCAGCTTAGAGCAGGGGTCCCACGAGCAGTACTTC
TRBJ2-5 | . | . | TRBV4-2 | CASSQDRETGRETQYF | TGTGCCAGCAGCCAAGATCGGGAGACTGGCAGAGAGACCCAGTACTTC
TRBJ2-1 | TRBD1 | . | TRBV5-4 | CASSPGQASYNEQFF | TGTGCCAGCAGCCCCGGACAGGCGTCCTACAATGAGCAGTTCTTC
TRBJ1-5 | TRBD1 | . | TRBV19 | CASTVDRGNQPQHF | TGTGCCAGTACCGTGGACAGGGGCAATCAGCCCCAGCATTTT
TRBJ2-5 | TRBD1 | . | TRBV9 | CASSVGGTGGVETQYF | TGTGCCAGCAGCGTAGGGGGGACAGGGGGCGTCGAGACCCAGTACTTC
TRBJ1-1 | . | . | TRBV19 | CASSPGLVAEAFF | TGTGCCAGTAGCCCAGGGCTAGTGGCTGAAGCTTTCTTT
TRBJ2-1 | TRBD1 | . | TRBV5-1 | CASRVTGGIGNEQFF | TGCGCCAGCAGGGTTACAGGGGGAATAGGGAATGAGCAGTTCTTC
TRBJ1-1 | . | . | TRBV4-1 | CASSPSEVNTEAFF | TGCGCCAGCAGCCCGTCGGAGGTGAACACTGAAGCCTTCTTT
TRBJ1-5 | . | few | TRBV4-2 | CASSQSGGNQPQHF | TGTGCCAGCAGCCAGAGCGGAGGCAATCAGCCCCAGCATTTT
TRBJ1-4 | TRBD1 | once | TRBV5-6 | CASSTGTGTRELFF | TGTGCCAGCAGCACCGGGACAGGAACGCGGGAACTGTTTTTT
TRBJ2-7 | . | . | TRBV7-9 | CASSLAGDEQYF | TGTGCCAGCAGCTTAGCAGGGGACGAGCAGTACTTC
TRBJ2-5 | TRBD1 | . | TRBV6-5 | CASSGQGAGQETQYF | TGTGCCAGCAGTGGACAGGGTGCCGGTCAAGAGACCCAGTACTTC
TRBJ1-6 | . | . | TRBV4-1 | CASSQDGRRLNSPLHF | TGCGCCAGCAGCCAAGATGGGAGACGGCTTAATTCACCCCTCCACTTT
TRBJ2-7 | TRBD2 | . | TRBV4-2 | CASSQDGGGLAGVREQYF | TGTGCCAGCAGCCAAGATGGCGGCGGTCTAGCGGGAGTTCGCGAGCAGTACTTC